One T cell receptor (beta chain) is described in this entry. TCRdb's table, derived via immunoSEQ multiplex PCR, lists solely in-frame clones and lacks some. The table includes just under 75,000 clones, over 75% detected once. This CDR3 is 16 amino acids long. V was clipped by 3 bases and J by 4 bases, with 18 bases between them. CDR1 and CDR2 (germline): MDHEN, SYDVKM. The data were taken from a study of OX40 agonist ivuxolimab in advanced cancers. This sequence joins TRBV28 and TRBJ1-2; possibly TRBD1 for D (6 bases). Sequencing used CD4+ or CD8+ T cells sorted from blood, obtained in a trial of the OX40 agonist ivuxolimab. The clonotype originates from an adult with an advanced solid tumor such as melanoma, head and neck, liver or kidney cancer. This CDR3 is CASSLGAAGKSYGYTF. In DNA form, the CDR3 reads TGTGCCAGCAGTTTGGGGGCGGCAGGGAAAAGCTATGGCTACACCTTC.